These 32 T cell receptor beta chains were all obtained from the same sample, sequenced in a study of blood T cell repertoires in COVID-19 (dated by TCRdb to 2019 to 2021). The method was the immunoSEQ multiplex PCR assay. The source is immuneACCESS, and TCRdb retained only in-frame sequences with V and J called. Part of the clones is not carried over; for the studies checked, unresolved V genes explain less than half of this, and the remainder is unexplained. In all, the sample holds 120,000 to 150,000 clones, and over 85% of those were seen once. 1.5% to 2% of the sample is held by the ten biggest clonotypes. Material: peripheral blood. The origin of the receptors is a human donor in a cohort sampled during active COVID-19.

This rearrangement joins TRBV9 to TRBJ1-1; D unclear. Trimming took 0 bases from V and 3 from J, leaving 9 bases between them. CDR3 length equals 14 residues. Germline CDR1 is SGDLS and CDR2 is YYNGEE. The CDR3 coding sequence is TGTGCCAGCAGCGTAGCAGGATCGGACACTGAAGCTTTCTTT. Amino acids: CASSVAGSDTEAFF.

The J gene is TRBJ2-3, the V gene TRBV28, with 7 nucleotides matching TRBD2. Germline lookup yields CDR1 MDHEN and CDR2 SYDVKM. Trimming removed 8 bases from V and 0 bases from J; junction bases left unmatched: 11. This CDR3 contains 16 residues. In DNA form, the CDR3 reads TGTGCCAGCCAGGGATTTTGGCGGGGGAGCACAGATACGCAGTATTTT. It yields the protein CASQGFWRGSTDTQYF. The whole variable domain, remainder taken from reference TRBV28 and TRBJ2-3, is DVKVTQSSRYLVKRTGEKVFLECVQDMDHENMFWYRQDPGLGLRLIYFSYDVKMKEKGDIPEGYSVSREKKERFSLILESASTNQTSMYLCASQGFWRGSTDTQYFGPGTRLTVL.

This sequence joins TRBV4-3 and TRBJ2-1; 8 positions agree with TRBD1. With 0 bases clipped from V and 4 bases from J, the junction kept 5 bases outside the gene matches. Germline values: CDR1 LGHNA, CDR2 YSLEER. The CDR3 is 16 residues long. CDR3 sequence (DNA): TGCGCCAGCAGCCAAGACGACAGGGGAACGTACAATGAGCAGTTCTTC. This encodes CASSQDDRGTYNEQFF.

This chain joins TRBV30 and TRBJ1-1; no firm D call. The CDR3 extends over 11 amino acids. V lost 3 bases and J 1 base, leaving 3 bases between the germline ends. The V gene's germline CDR1 is GTSNPN and CDR2 SVGIG (reference sequence). CDR3 nucleotide sequence: TGTGCCTGGAGCAGGAACACTGAAGCTTTCTTT. It is translated as CAWSRNTEAFF.

The V and J genes are TRBV6-1 and TRBJ2-6; no clear D gene. V shed 3 bases and J shed 0 bases, with 9 bases lying between them. Germline V gene lookup returns CDR1 MNHNS and CDR2 SASEGT. This CDR3 comprises 16 residues. The CDR3 here is CASSDRQSSGANVLTF. CDR3 coding DNA: TGTGCCAGCAGTGACAGGCAGAGCTCTGGGGCCAACGTCCTGACTTTC.

CDR3 sequence reads: CASSRSGGISEQYF. The DNA of the CDR3 is TGTGCCAGCAGCAGAAGCGGGGGGATTTCCGAGCAGTACTTC. V and J are TRBV7-2 and TRBJ2-7; 9 bases match TRBD2. CDR3 length: 14 amino acids. V shed 5 bases, J shed 6 bases, and the junction held 8 bases outside the gene matches. CDR1 is SGHTA and CDR2 is FQGNSA in the germline V gene.

The rearrangement uses TRBV9 and TRBJ2-3, with 12 bases fitting TRBD1. The ends lost 3 bases at V and 4 bases at J; junction bases unmatched: 9. The germline V gene has CDR1 SGDLS and CDR2 YYNGEE. This CDR3 has 17 residues. In nucleotides, the CDR3 is TGTGCCAGCAGCGCTACCGGGACAGGGGGCGGCTCAGATACGCAGTATTTT. Amino acid sequence: CASSATGTGGGSDTQYF.

This chain links TRBV7-2 with TRBJ1-1, with D possibly matching TRBD1 (5 bases). V gave up 6 bases and J gave up 8 bases, with 13 bases separating them. The CDR3 covers 12 residues. The germline V gene encodes CDR1 SGHTA and CDR2 FQGNSA. CDR3 bases: TGTGCCAGCAGGGCGGACATACCGGAAGCTTTCTTT. Translated: CASRADIPEAFF.

The rearrangement uses TRBV4-2 and TRBJ2-7; 11 bases align to TRBD2. Germline values: CDR1 LGHNA, CDR2 YNFKEQ. The length of the CDR3 is 17 residues. After removal of 2 bases from V and 4 bases from J, the junction contained 10 bases not matched to a gene. The CDR3 DNA reads as TGTGCCAGCAGCCAAAACCCCCCGGGACTAGCGGATTACGAGCAGTACTTC. Protein product: CASSQNPPGLADYEQYF.

The rearrangement links TRBV15 to TRBJ2-3; tentative D call: TRBD2 (6 bases). There are 13 residues in the CDR3. V dropped 5 bases and J dropped 3 bases, with 9 bases sitting between them. Germline V gene sequence: CDR1 LNHNV, CDR2 YYDKDF (reference sequence). The DNA for the CDR3 is TGTGCCACCAGCCGGGGGTTAACAGATACGCAGTATTTT. Its translation: CATSRGLTDTQYF.

The chain combines TRBV23-1 with TRBJ1-3, with D possibly being TRBD1 (6 bases). TRBV23-1 is flagged as an ORF with uncertain function. V was cut by 3 bases and J by 0 bases, with 18 bases left in between. The CDR3 has 18 residues. CDR3 amino acids: CASSHFATGLISGNTIYF. The CDR3 DNA reads as TGCGCCAGCAGTCATTTCGCCACAGGGTTGATCTCTGGAAACACCATATATTTT.

This clone was counted a single time. This rearrangement joins TRBV6-5 to TRBJ1-5, with a weak D call TRBD1 (6 bases). CDR1 and CDR2 (germline): MNHEY, SVGAGI. Deletions cut 10 bases from V and 7 bases from J, with 17 bases between. This CDR3 has 13 amino acids. The CDR3 here is CATEGGLGQPQHF. The CDR3 region has the DNA TGTGCCACTGAAGGGGGTCTCGGACAGCCCCAGCATTTT.

The chain carries TRBV29-1 and TRBJ1-4; D not certain. The CDR3 is made up of 14 amino acids. The V gene's germline CDR1 is SQVTM and CDR2 ANQGSEA. V was clipped by 3 bases and J by 3 bases, with 11 bases between them. DNA of the CDR3: TGCAGCGTTGAGGTTTCCGGGGCTAATGAAAAACTGTTTTTT. This translates into CSVEVSGANEKLFF.

The J gene is TRBJ1-2, the V gene TRBV5-1; no reliable D call. The V end lost 3 bases, the J end lost 2 bases, and 8 bases lay between the germline ends. Per the germline V gene, CDR1 is SGHRS and CDR2 is YFSETQ. This CDR3 is built from 13 residues. CDR3 in DNA: TGCGCCAGCAGCTACGACACCAACTATGGCTACACCTTC. Protein product: CASSYDTNYGYTF. Together with reference TRBV5-1 and TRBJ1-2, the CDR3 gives the full variable domain: KAGVTQTPRYLIKTRGQQVTLSCSPISGHRSVSWYQQTPGQGLQFLFEYFSETQRNKGNFPGRFSGRQFSNSRSEMNVSTLELGDSALYLCASSYDTNYGYTFGSGTRLTVV.

This clone was seen a single time. The J gene is TRBJ1-1, the V gene TRBV19, with 7 bases matching TRBD1. With V trimmed by 5 bases and J by 10 bases, 7 bases remained unmatched. The CDR3 runs 12 residues. Germline V gives CDR1 LNHDA, CDR2 SQIVND (reference sequence). This CDR3 is CASSSTGAGAFF. Written as DNA, the CDR3 is TGTGCCAGTAGTTCAACAGGGGCTGGAGCTTTCTTT. The full variable domain, completed using reference TRBV19 and TRBJ1-1, is DGGITQSPKYLFRKEGQNVTLSCEQNLNHDAMYWYRQDPGQGLRLIYYSQIVNDFQKGDIAEGYSVSREKKESFPLTVTSAQKNPTAFYLCASSSTGAGAFFGQGTRLTVV.

The chain employs TRBV5-4 and TRBJ1-1; 8 positions match TRBD1. The J segment lost 4 bases and the V segment lost 3 bases, leaving 5 bases of the junction unmatched. CDR3 length: 14 amino acids. Germline V CDR1 and CDR2: SGHNT, YYREEE (reference sequence). DNA for the CDR3: TGTGCCAGCAGCTCGGACAGGGAAATCACTGAAGCTTTCTTT. It yields the protein CASSSDREITEAFF.

The chain has TRBV27 and TRBJ2-7, with a tentative D call TRBD2 (6 bases). Germline lookup yields CDR1 MNHEY and CDR2 SMNVEV (reference sequence). With 9 bases removed from V and 3 bases from J, the gap between germline ends came to 18 bases. CDR3 length: 14 amino acids. CDR3 loop: CASQMIPGVYEQYF. DNA for the CDR3: TGTGCCAGTCAAATGATTCCGGGGGTCTACGAGCAGTACTTC.

The genes are TRBV6-5 and TRBJ2-5; 8 bases agree with TRBD1. The length of the CDR3 is 14 residues. Per germline, CDR1 MNHEY and CDR2 SVGAGI. J lost 3 bases, V lost 0 bases, and 0 bases had no gene match. CDR3 loop: CASSYSDREETQYF. The CDR3 DNA reads as TGTGCCAGCAGTTACTCGGACAGGGAAGAGACCCAGTACTTC.

This chain uses TRBV5-1 with TRBJ1-3; D not certain. The CDR3 totals 17 residues. Trimming removed 2 bases at V and 0 bases at J, with 15 bases between. Germline-derived CDR1 and CDR2 are SGHRS and YFSETQ. The CDR3 is CASSFPRTGVSGNTIYF. CDR3 nucleotides: TGCGCCAGCAGCTTCCCTCGGACGGGAGTCTCTGGAAACACCATATATTTT. The entire variable domain, with the rest obtained from reference TRBV5-1 and TRBJ1-3, is as follows: KAGVTQTPRYLIKTRGQQVTLSCSPISGHRSVSWYQQTPGQGLQFLFEYFSETQRNKGNFPGRFSGRQFSNSRSEMNVSTLELGDSALYLCASSFPRTGVSGNTIYFGEGSWLTVV.

The chain carries TRBV11-2 and TRBJ2-2, with D possibly matching TRBD1 (5 bases). V shed 5 bases and J shed 7 bases, with 11 bases lying between them. Per germline, CDR1 SGHAT and CDR2 FQNNGV. The CDR3 has 13 residues. CDR3 sequence: CASSPGLGGELFF. DNA for the CDR3: TGTGCCAGCAGCCCAGGGTTAGGCGGGGAGCTGTTTTTT.

This clone was counted once. CDR3: CASSLGTHNSPLHF. The CDR3 coding sequence is TGTGCCAGCAGCCTCGGGACTCATAATTCACCCCTCCACTTT. The gene calls are TRBV7-2 and TRBJ1-6; possibly TRBD1 for D (5 bases). Trimming shortened V by 5 bases and J by 5 bases, and 10 bases separated the two germline ends. The CDR3 extends over 14 amino acids. Germline lookup yields CDR1 SGHTA and CDR2 FQGNSA.

This clone has just a few counts. This sequence joins TRBV6-5 and TRBJ1-5; a possible D gene is TRBD1 (5 bases). The CDR3 is 12 amino acids. Germline assignment: CDR1 MNHEY and CDR2 SVGAGI. With 6 bases removed from V and 7 bases from J, the gap between germline ends came to 10 bases. The CDR3 loop reads CASRTVSQPQHF. Here the CDR3 DNA reads TGTGCCAGCAGGACAGTGAGCCAGCCCCAGCATTTT.

The rearrangement links TRBV5-1 to TRBJ2-7; the match to TRBD2 covers 11 bases. CDR3 length equals 16 residues. Trimming took 2 bases from V and 0 from J; bases not matched to a gene: 4. Germline assignment: CDR1 SGHRS and CDR2 YFSETQ. This chain's CDR3 is CASSFGTSGRSYEQYF. CDR3 nucleotides: TGCGCCAGCAGCTTCGGGACTAGCGGACGCTCCTACGAGCAGTACTTC.

A remark on this clone: Mismatch with germline at one junction end may stem from a read error. This chain links TRBV7-8 with TRBJ2-7, with D perhaps matching TRBD1 (5 bases). The germline CDR1 and CDR2 sequences are SGHVS and FQNEAQ. The CDR3 spans 16 residues. In DNA form, the CDR3 reads TGTGCCAGCAGCTTTACCCAGGGTGAGATCAGGTCCGTTGAAAACTTC. It specifies CASSFTQGEIRSVENF.

The chain employs TRBV2 and TRBJ1-5; D not certain. Germline V gene sequence: CDR1 SNHLY, CDR2 FYNNEI. V was trimmed by 2 bases and J by 11 bases, leaving 7 bases between them. The CDR3 length is 11 residues. The chain's CDR3 is CASSERGSQHF. The CDR3 bases are TGTGCCAGCAGTGAAAGAGGGTCCCAGCATTTT.

There are many counts of this clone. The V and J genes are TRBV7-9 and TRBJ1-2; D gene ambiguous. Trimming took 0 bases from V and 8 from J, leaving 13 bases between them. The CDR3 covers 14 residues. CDR1 SEHNR and CDR2 FQNEAQ come from the germline V gene (reference sequence). The CDR3 sequence: CASSLASLSPGYTF. The CDR3 DNA is TGTGCCAGCAGCTTAGCGTCTCTTTCTCCGGGCTACACCTTC.

This chain links TRBV9 with TRBJ1-1, with a tentative D call TRBD1 (5 bases). Germline loops: CDR1 SGDLS, CDR2 YYNGEE. CDR3 length: 15 amino acids. V shed 3 bases and J shed 5 bases, with 17 bases lying between them. CDR3: CASSDPGGYRTEAFF. In DNA, the CDR3 is TGTGCCAGCAGCGACCCCGGGGGATACCGGACTGAAGCTTTCTTT. The whole variable domain, remainder taken from reference TRBV9 and TRBJ1-1, is DSGVTQTPKHLITATGQRVTLRCSPRSGDLSVYWYQQSLDQGLQFLIQYYNGEERAKGNILERFSAQQFPDLHSELNLSSLELGDSALYFCASSDPGGYRTEAFFGQGTRLTVV.

V is TRBV10-3 and J is TRBJ2-7; tentative D call: TRBD2 (6 bases). Trimming stripped 10 bases from V and 1 base from J, with 26 bases between. This CDR3 region has 17 residues. Germline-derived CDR1 and CDR2 are ENHRY and SYGVKD. CDR3 sequence reads: CASAMEGGGKRSYEQYF. The CDR3, as DNA: TGTGCCAGCGCCATGGAGGGAGGAGGGAAACGTTCCTACGAGCAGTACTTC.

The CDR3 nucleotides are TGTGCCAGCAGGCCTCAAGAACGAGGGCAGCCCCAGCATTTT. Translation: CASRPQERGQPQHF. The rearrangement joins TRBV6-2 or TRBV6-3 to TRBJ1-5, with D uncertain. Germline V lookup: CDR1 MNHEY, CDR2 SVGEGT. Trimming left V 6 bases short and J 7 bases short, with 16 bases between. This CDR3 is 14 amino acids long.

There are a few counts of this clone. J is TRBJ1-3 and V is TRBV29-1; no clear D gene. Between the trimmed V and J ends, which lost 0 bases and 0 bases, there was a span of 12 bases. This CDR3 has 16 amino acids. Germline V CDR1 and CDR2: SQVTM, ANQGSEA. CDR3 in amino acids: CSVEDGRGVSGNTIYF. The CDR3 region has the DNA TGCAGCGTTGAAGATGGCCGGGGAGTCTCTGGAAACACCATATATTTT.

CDR3 nucleotide sequence: TGTGCCAGCAGCTTGGGTGTGAGGGGCACAGATACGCAGTATTTT. This encodes CASSLGVRGTDTQYF. The chain uses TRBV7-6 and TRBJ2-3, with D tentatively TRBD2 (5 bases). CDR1 and CDR2 (germline): SGHVS, FNYEAQ. The length of the CDR3 is 15 residues. The germline V and J ends were trimmed by 3 bases and 1 base, with 11 bases remaining between them.

This clone was found a few times. The chain is built from TRBV6-5 and TRBJ1-1; 7 bases are shared with TRBD1. Germline CDR1 is MNHEY and CDR2 is SVGAGI. This CDR3 has 14 amino acids. V dropped 6 bases and J dropped 2; count of bases not matched to a gene: 6. Written as DNA, the CDR3 is TGTGCCAGCAGACGTACAGGGGCCAACACTGAAGCTTTCTTT. It yields the protein CASRRTGANTEAFF.